This T cell receptor (beta chain) was recovered during a study of shared clonotypes between healthy human individuals. At deep level, the assay was performed. Produced via immunoSEQ multiplex PCR; TCRdb's table is partial and in-frame only. The table lists about 180,000 clones, around 93% of them singletons. The CDR3 is 12 residues long. In germline, CDR1 is SEHNR, CDR2 FQNEAQ (reference sequence). Sequenced material: naive CD4+ T cells sorted from blood. The subset denotes: CD45RA+ positively selected. The chain is built from TRBV7-9 and TRBJ2-5, with no clear D. The J call may be incorrect, as the DNA end agrees better with TRBJ2-7. This TCR was sampled from a woman aged 30 to 39 in good health. The CDR3 DNA follows: TGTGCCAGCAGCTCGGGTCTCTACGAGCAGTACTTC. Translation: CASSSGLYEQYF.